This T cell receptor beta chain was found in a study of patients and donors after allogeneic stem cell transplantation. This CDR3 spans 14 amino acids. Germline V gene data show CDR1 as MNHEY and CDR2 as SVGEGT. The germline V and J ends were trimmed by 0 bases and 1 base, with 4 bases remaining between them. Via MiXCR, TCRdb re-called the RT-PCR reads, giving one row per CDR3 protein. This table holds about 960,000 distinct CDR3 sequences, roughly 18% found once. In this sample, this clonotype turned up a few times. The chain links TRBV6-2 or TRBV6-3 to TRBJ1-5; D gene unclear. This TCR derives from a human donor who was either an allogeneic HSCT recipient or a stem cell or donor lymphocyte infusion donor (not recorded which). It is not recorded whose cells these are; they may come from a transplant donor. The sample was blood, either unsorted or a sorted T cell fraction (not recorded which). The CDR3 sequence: CASSYSKSNQPQHF. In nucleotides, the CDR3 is TGTGCCAGCAGTTACTCGAAGAGCAATCAGCCCCAGCATTTT.